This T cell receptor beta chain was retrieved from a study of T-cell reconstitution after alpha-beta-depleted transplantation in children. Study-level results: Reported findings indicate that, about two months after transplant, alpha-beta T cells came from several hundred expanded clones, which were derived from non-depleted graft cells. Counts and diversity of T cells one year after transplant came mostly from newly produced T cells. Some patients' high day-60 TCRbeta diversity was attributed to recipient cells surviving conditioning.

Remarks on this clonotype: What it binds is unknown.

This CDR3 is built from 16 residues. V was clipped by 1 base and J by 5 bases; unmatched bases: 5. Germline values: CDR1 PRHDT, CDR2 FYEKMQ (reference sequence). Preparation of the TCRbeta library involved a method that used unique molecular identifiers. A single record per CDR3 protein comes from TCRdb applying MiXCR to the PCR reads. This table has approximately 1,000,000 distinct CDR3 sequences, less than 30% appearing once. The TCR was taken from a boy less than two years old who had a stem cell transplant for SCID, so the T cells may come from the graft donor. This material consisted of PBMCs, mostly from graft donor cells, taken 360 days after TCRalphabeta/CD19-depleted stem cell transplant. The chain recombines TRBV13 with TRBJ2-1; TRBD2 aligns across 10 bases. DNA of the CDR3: TGTGCCAGCAGCTTAGATAGCGGGGGGCCCCACAATGAGCAGTTCTTC. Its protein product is CASSLDSGGPHNEQFF.